This T cell receptor (beta chain) comes out of a study of T cells in Graves' hyperthyroidism and ophthalmopathy. Study-wide points: Ophthalmopathy was model-predicted a median about 6.9 months pre-onset.

Amplified TCR beta CDR3 regions came from RNA transcripts. First-round RT-PCR with HTBI primers amplified the TCR CDR3 region. MiXCR, run by TCRdb on the multiplex PCR reads, gives a single entry per CDR3 protein. The sample has almost 600,000 distinct CDR3 sequences, just over 45% seen once; the top ten hold more than 7%. This clonotype was observed many times. The target antigen is unknown. Sequencing was carried out using peripheral blood or thyroid tissue (not recorded which). The receptor's source is a woman in her late teens or twenties with Graves' hyperthyroidism.

CDR3 in amino acids: CSARGDPNEKLFF. As DNA, the CDR3 is TGCAGTGCTAGGGGGGATCCAAATGAAAAACTGTTTTTT. This chain joins TRBV20-1 and TRBJ1-4; D may be TRBD1 (5 bases). V was trimmed by 3 bases and J by 5 bases, leaving 10 bases between them. CDR1 and CDR2 (germline): DFQATT, SNEGSKA (reference sequence). CDR3 length: 13 amino acids.